Detailed here is one TCR beta chain. Its antigen is undetermined. The sample originates from a study of shared clonotypes between healthy human individuals. Study observations and caveats: Sequencing depth was a factor that was expected to affect clonotype sharing among donors.

Per the germline V gene, CDR1 is SGDLS and CDR2 is YYNGEE. This CDR3 has 15 amino acids. The V and J ends lost 0 bases and 6 bases respectively, with 13 bases between them. A roughly 200 ng quantity of DNA, some 30,000 T cell genomes, went into the sorted-subset replicate PCRs. The table came from immunoSEQ multiplex PCR; TCRdb's copy has only in-frame clones and leaves some out. Altogether millions of clones are present, approximately 95% being singletons, with the ten largest covering about 1.1%. Positive CCR7 selection of CD45RO-negative cells yielded the naive CD8 cells, and terminally differentiated effector memory CD45RA+ cells were excluded. Each donor was a Caucasian adult residing in Nashville, Tennessee.

Sequencing input: naive CD8+ T cells sorted from blood. The chain employs TRBV9 and TRBJ1-5, with a weak D call TRBD1 (6 bases). This TCR was sampled from a man aged 18 to 29 in good health. The CDR3 DNA reads as TGTGCCAGCAGCGTAGCCAGGGGAGGTATTCAGCCCCAGCATTTT. This encodes CASSVARGGIQPQHF.